The 6 T cell receptor beta chains below come from one sample, sequenced in a study of T cells after yellow fever vaccination (dated by TCRdb to about 2019). Interpreted using the paper, the treatment or condition label stands for: live attenuated yellow fever vaccine strain. The protocol used for the library was 5' RACE. Sequencing used an Illumina HiSeq 2500. TCRdb redid the processing of the public reads, applying fastp at Q25 and MiXCR, and retained in-frame beta chains. Every distinct CDR3 protein forms one entry, paired with its most common genes and DNA. This sample holds hundreds of thousands of distinct CDR3 sequences; more than 8.5% were observed only once. Roughly 18% of the sample comes from the top ten. Sequences were derived from PBMCs, sampled on the day of the first yellow fever vaccination. Receptor source: a man aged 18 to 29 who received the YFV17D yellow fever vaccine.

The chain uses TRBV12-3 or TRBV12-4 and TRBJ2-7, with 10 bases that match TRBD2. The CDR3 is 15 amino acids. Trimming took 6 bases from V and 8 from J; bases not matched to a gene: 13. CDR3 DNA: TGTGCCAGCAGCGCTTACACCGGGACTAGCGATAAGCAGTACTTC. Encoded protein: CASSAYTGTSDKQYF.

This clonotype was counted only a few times. The genes are TRBV6-5 and TRBJ2-3, with D uncertain. There are 15 residues in the CDR3. In germline, CDR1 is MNHEY, CDR2 SVGAGI. V was cut by 2 bases and J by 0 bases, with 9 bases left in between. The CDR3 spells CASSYGEPSTDTQYF. The CDR3 DNA sequence: TGTGCCAGCAGTTACGGAGAACCTAGCACAGATACGCAGTATTTT.

In this sample, this clonotype turned up a few times. Mismatch with germline at one junction end may stem from a read error. The chain joins TRBV6-2 or TRBV6-3 to TRBJ1-1; D is ambiguous. Germline assignment: CDR1 MNHEY and CDR2 SVGEGT. This CDR3 spans 13 amino acids. CDR3 amino acids: CASSYSVITGAFF. CDR3 bases: TGTGCCAGCAGTTACTCGGTAATCACTGGAGCTTTCTTT.

This clonotype was seen a handful of times. The V and J genes are TRBV29-1 and TRBJ2-7; maybe TRBD1 (6 bases). The CDR3 runs to 11 residues. The V gene's germline CDR1 is SQVTM and CDR2 ANQGSEA. CDR3 sequence (DNA): TGCTGCGCAGGGGATTCCTACGAGCAGTACTTC. Translated: CCAGDSYEQYF.

This clonotype was detected many times. V usage is TRBV4-1 and J usage is TRBJ1-1, with D unclear. The CDR3 is 16 amino acids. The germline V and J ends were trimmed by 3 bases and 8 bases, with 22 bases remaining between them. Germline CDR1 is MGHRA and CDR2 is YSYEKL. The CDR3 nucleotides read TGCGCCAGCAGCCACAGATTAAATGTCCGGTGGGCAGAAGCTTTCTTT. Residues: CASSHRLNVRWAEAFF.

This chain's CDR3 is CASSPTGGTGGSETQYF. The CDR3 coding sequence is TGTGCCAGCAGCCCAACTGGGGGGACAGGGGGCTCGGAGACCCAGTACTTC. This chain uses TRBV5-4 with TRBJ2-5; 12 bases line up with TRBD1. Trimming removed 4 bases from V and 5 bases from J; junction bases left unmatched: 12. The CDR3 runs 17 residues. Looked up from germline, CDR1 is SGHNT and CDR2 is YYREEE (reference sequence).